The rows below give T cell receptor beta chains drawn from one sample of a study of blood T cell repertoires in COVID-19. Some clones are missing from TCRdb's copy, which holds only in-frame ones; the method was immunoSEQ multiplex PCR. Here the sample spans some 700,000 clones, 90% being singletons. The sequenced material came from peripheral blood. The origin of the receptors is a woman aged 18 to 35 with acute or convalescent COVID-19. CDR3s include the opening cysteine and the closing phenylalanine or tryptophan. A D gene is named only where the DNA matches it firmly. Clone size, where shown, is once, few, many, or a class for clones that have expanded.

v_gene,d_gene,abundance,j_gene,CDR3nt,CDR3aa
TRBV5-4,.,.,TRBJ1-6,TGTGCCAGCAGCTTTGGACTGCGTAATTCACCCCTCCACTTT,CASSFGLRNSPLHF
TRBV3-1/TRBV3-2,TRBD1,once,TRBJ2-7,TGTGCCAGCAGCCGCCTACAGGGGGACGAGCAGTACTTC,CASSRLQGDEQYF
TRBV21-1,.,.,TRBJ2-1,TGTGCCAGCAGCATGTGGACAGGGGGCTATGAGCAGTTCTTC,CASSMWTGGYEQFF
TRBV19,TRBD1,.,TRBJ1-1,TGTGCCAGTAGTACCCAACAGACAGGGACTCTCGGTGAAGCTTTCTTT,CASSTQQTGTLGEAFF
TRBV6-1,.,.,TRBJ1-5,TGTGCCAGCAGTGAAGCGTACAGTGCAAATCAGCCCCAGCATTTT,CASSEAYSANQPQHF
TRBV19,.,.,TRBJ1-1,TGTGCCAGTAGGGGGGGGTCGAACACTGAAGCTTTCTTT,CASRGGSNTEAFF
TRBV6-2/TRBV6-3,.,.,TRBJ1-2,TGTGCCAGCAGTTATGCAGGGGATGGCTACACCTTC,CASSYAGDGYTF
TRBV11-2,TRBD1,.,TRBJ2-1,TGTGCCAGCAGCGCGGACAGGGTCAGTGAGCAGTTCTTC,CASSADRVSEQFF
TRBV25-1,TRBD1,.,TRBJ1-1,TGTGCCAGCACCTCCGACAGGGTAATTGAAGCTTTCTTT,CASTSDRVIEAFF
TRBV7-9,TRBD1,.,TRBJ2-7,TGTGCCAGCAGCCTCCGGACAGGGGGCCAGCAGTACTTC,CASSLRTGGQQYF
TRBV7-2,TRBD1,.,TRBJ2-7,TGTGCCAGCAGCTTTATGGGACAGCGCTCCTACGAGCAGTACTTC,CASSFMGQRSYEQYF
TRBV11-2,.,.,TRBJ1-5,TGTGCCAGCAGCTTAGGATCGCCAGGGAAAAAATTTCAGCCCCAGCATTTT,CASSLGSPGKKFQPQHF
TRBV7-8,TRBD2,.,TRBJ2-2,TGTGCCAGCAGCTCACTAGCGGGGGGGAACACCGGGGAGCTGTTTTTT,CASSSLAGGNTGELFF
TRBV30,.,.,TRBJ1-3,TGTGCCTGGAGTGTATCCGGGGGATCGGGAAACACCATATATTTT,CAWSVSGGSGNTIYF
TRBV6-2/TRBV6-3,TRBD1,.,TRBJ1-2,TGTGCCAGCAGTTACCTGGACAGGACATCTAACTATGGCTACACCTTC,CASSYLDRTSNYGYTF
TRBV6-1,TRBD1,.,TRBJ2-1,TGTGCCAGCAGTGGCGACAGGGGGTACGACGGGTCCTACAATGAGCAGTTCTTC,CASSGDRGYDGSYNEQFF
TRBV2,.,.,TRBJ1-1,TGTGCCAGCACCCGGAGGGAAGTCACTGAAGCTTTCTTT,CASTRREVTEAFF
TRBV5-4,TRBD1,few,TRBJ2-5,TGTGCCAGCAGCTTCGGGACAGGGCAAGAGACCCAGTACTTC,CASSFGTGQETQYF
TRBV6-5,.,.,TRBJ2-7,TGTGCCAGCTCTGTACAGGGACACCAAACCTACGAGCAGTACTTC,CASSVQGHQTYEQYF
TRBV6-5,TRBD1,.,TRBJ1-3,TGTGCCAGCGGACAGGGTAACTCTGGAAACACCATATATTTT,CASGQGNSGNTIYF
TRBV19,.,.,TRBJ1-3,TGTGCCAGTAGTACCAAAGACAGGTTTGGAAACACCATATATTTT,CASSTKDRFGNTIYF
TRBV9,TRBD2,.,TRBJ2-1,TGTGCCAGCAGCGTAGGCCCACTAGCGGGGGTCAGTGAGCAGTTCTTC,CASSVGPLAGVSEQFF
TRBV5-1,.,.,TRBJ2-3,TGCGCCAGCAGCTTGGATGGAGGAAGCTCAGATACGCAGTATTTT,CASSLDGGSSDTQYF
TRBV7-9,.,few,TRBJ1-1,TGTGCCAGCAGCTTAGACACCCTGAACACTGAAGCTTTCTTT,CASSLDTLNTEAFF
TRBV7-9,.,.,TRBJ1-2,TGTGCCAGTGGCCAACCTGTCTATGGCTACACCTTC,CASGQPVYGYTF